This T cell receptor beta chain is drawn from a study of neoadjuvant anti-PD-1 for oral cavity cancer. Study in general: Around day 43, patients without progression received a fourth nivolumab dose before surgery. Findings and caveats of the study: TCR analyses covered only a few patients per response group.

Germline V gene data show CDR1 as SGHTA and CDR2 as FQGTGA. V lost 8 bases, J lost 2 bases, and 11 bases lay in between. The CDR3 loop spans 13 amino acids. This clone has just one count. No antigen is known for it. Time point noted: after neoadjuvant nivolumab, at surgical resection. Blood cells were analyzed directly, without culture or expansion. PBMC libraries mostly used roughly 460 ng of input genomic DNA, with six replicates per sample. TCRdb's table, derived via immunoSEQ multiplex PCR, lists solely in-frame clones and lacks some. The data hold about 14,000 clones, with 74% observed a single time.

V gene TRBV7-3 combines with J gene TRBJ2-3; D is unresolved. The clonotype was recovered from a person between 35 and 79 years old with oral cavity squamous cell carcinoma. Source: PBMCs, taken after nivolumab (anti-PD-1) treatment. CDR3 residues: CASGEGYTDTQYF. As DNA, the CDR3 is TGTGCCAGCGGGGAAGGGTACACAGATACGCAGTATTTT. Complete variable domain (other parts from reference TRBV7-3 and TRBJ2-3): GAGVSQTPSNKVTEKGKYVELRCDPISGHTALYWYRQSLGQGPEFLIYFQGTGAADDSGLPNDRFFAVRPEGSVSTLKIQRTERGDSAVYLCASGEGYTDTQYFGPGTRLTVL.